This TCR beta chain was sequenced in a study of regulatory T cells in long-lasting Graves disease. Whole-study findings and limits: Persistent disease preferred TRBV28, TRBJ1-2 and TRBJ2-5. The study examined only peripheral blood, not thyroid tissue. A greater number of public clonotypes (under 3,000) was shared by persistent patients than by new patients (about 880).

Noted time point: newly diagnosed GD, antithyroid drugs for less than 3 months. Generation of the TCR library employed RNA extracted from PBMCs. Building of the TCR beta libraries involved iRepertoire HTBI primers and Arm-PCR of CDR3 regions. TCRdb reanalysed the multiplex PCR reads using MiXCR and keeps one entry per CDR3 protein. The sample yields approximately 470,000 distinct CDR3 sequences, around 15% seen once. The germline V and J ends were trimmed by 6 bases and 4 bases, with 15 bases remaining between them. The germline V gene has CDR1 DFQATT and CDR2 SNEGSKA (reference sequence). This CDR3 is 13 amino acids long. This clonotype was seen more than once but under ten times. The antigen is unknown. The sample was also reused in another study, on T cells in Graves' hyperthyroidism and ophthalmopathy. That paper notes: Exclusion of patients followed from uncontrolled infection, other autoimmune disease, pregnancy or lactation.

This clonotype was obtained from a middle-aged man with Graves disease. This specimen was peripheral blood mononuclear cells (PBMCs), taken at new diagnosis, from a patient treated with antithyroid drugs. The chain uses TRBV20-1 and TRBJ2-5, with D perhaps matching TRBD2 (5 bases). The CDR3 here is CSAIGRARETQYF. In nucleotides, the CDR3 is TGCAGTGCCATAGGGCGGGCGAGAGAGACCCAGTACTTC.